The 13 T cell receptor beta chains reported below all come from one sample, sequenced in a study of control samples from healthy donors and cancer patients. Measured with immunoSEQ multiplex PCR; TCRdb has only the in-frame clones, and not every one. The sample lists around 51,000 clones, under 90% occurring once. The sequenced sample was blood. These receptors were collected from a man between 70 and 80 years old in good health.

J is TRBJ2-6 and V is TRBV5-5; TRBD1 matches at 7 bases. Losses at the gene ends were 4 bases for V and 12 bases for J; bases not matched to a gene: 7. CDR1 SGHKS and CDR2 YYEKEE come from the germline V gene (reference sequence). This CDR3 region has 13 residues. The CDR3 loop is CASSVDRAPVLTF. CDR3 bases: TGTGCCAGCAGCGTAGACAGGGCTCCCGTCCTGACTTTC.

The chain employs TRBV18 and TRBJ2-3, with 8 positions matching TRBD2. The germline CDR1 and CDR2 sequences are KGHSH and LQKENI. The CDR3 is 15 amino acids. Trimming took 3 bases from V and 2 from J; bases not matched to a gene: 4. The CDR3 DNA is TGTGCCAGCTCACCGTTAGCGGGGCCCACAGATACGCAGTATTTT. Protein: CASSPLAGPTDTQYF.

The genes are TRBV3-1 (or the pseudogene TRBV3-2) and TRBJ2-2; D gene uncertain. This CDR3 has 14 residues. V shed 0 bases and J shed 1 base, with 3 bases lying between them. Germline assignment: CDR1 LGHDT and CDR2 YNNKEL (reference sequence). CDR3 in amino acids: CASSQDQNTGELFF. CDR3 sequence (DNA): TGTGCCAGCAGCCAAGATCAGAACACCGGGGAGCTGTTTTTT.

The chain has TRBV11-3 and TRBJ1-1; 8 positions agree with TRBD1. Germline V gene lookup returns CDR1 SGHNT and CDR2 YENEEA. The trim removed 5 bases at V and 1 base at J, leaving 9 bases unmatched. The CDR3 covers 16 residues. Written as DNA, the CDR3 is TGTGCCAGCAGCCGTAGACAGGGGAGTGGGAACACTGAAGCTTTCTTT. Its translation is CASSRRQGSGNTEAFF.

The chain uses TRBV28 and TRBJ1-1; D unresolved. The V gene lost 5 bases and the J gene lost 4 bases, with 8 bases spanning the gap. CDR1 is MDHEN, CDR2 SYDVKM, per germline. The CDR3 consists of 12 residues. CDR3 in amino acids: CASSLSGTEAFF. The CDR3, as DNA: TGTGCCAGCAGTCTATCGGGCACTGAAGCTTTCTTT.

V and J are TRBV15 and TRBJ2-7, with D tentatively TRBD1 or TRBD2 (6 bases each). The V gene lost 3 bases and the J gene lost 3 bases, with 9 bases spanning the gap. This CDR3 is built from 13 residues. Germline V gene data show CDR1 as LNHNV and CDR2 as YYDKDF (reference sequence). In DNA form, the CDR3 reads TGTGCCACCAGCAGGGGGGGCCTCTACGAGCAGTACTTC. It encodes CATSRGGLYEQYF.

CDR3 residues: CAWSVGAVETQYF. The CDR3 region has the DNA TGTGCCTGGAGTGTAGGGGCCGTGGAGACCCAGTACTTC. The gene calls are TRBV30 and TRBJ2-5; D might be TRBD1 (5 bases). The CDR3 consists of 13 residues. Germline CDR1 GTSNPN, CDR2 SVGIG (reference sequence). The V end was cut by 0 bases, the J end by 5 bases, with 10 bases between. Looking up the rest from reference TRBV30 and TRBJ2-5 gives the full variable domain: SQTIHQWPATLVQPVGSPLSLECTVEGTSNPNLYWYRQAAGRGLQLLFYSVGIGQISSEVPQNLSASRPQDRQFILSSKKLLLSDSGFYLCAWSVGAVETQYFGPGTRLLVL.

V gene TRBV5-4 combines with J gene TRBJ2-7; 8 bases are a match to TRBD1. Germline lookup yields CDR1 SGHNT and CDR2 YYREEE (reference sequence). The CDR3 totals 15 residues. Trimming cost V 5 bases and J 2 bases; bases outside gene matches: 9. The CDR3 region has the DNA TGTGCCAGCAGGTCCAGACAGGGGAACACCTACGAGCAGTACTTC. Translation: CASRSRQGNTYEQYF.

The rearrangement joins TRBV9 to TRBJ2-7; TRBD1 agrees at 9 bases. The J segment lost 6 bases and the V segment lost 3 bases, leaving 10 bases of the junction unmatched. Per germline, CDR1 SGDLS and CDR2 YYNGEE. CDR3 length: 15 residues. CDR3 residues: CASSALPGTGIEQYF. The CDR3 coding sequence is TGTGCCAGCAGCGCCCTACCCGGGACAGGGATCGAGCAGTACTTC.

This rearrangement joins TRBV19 to TRBJ1-4; 10 nucleotides agree with TRBD1. The CDR3 spans 13 residues. CDR1 is LNHDA, CDR2 SQIVND, per germline (reference sequence). The junction had 4 bases not matched to a gene; V was cut back by 8 bases and J by 7 bases. DNA for the CDR3: TGTGCCAGTGGGGACAGGGGTCGTGAAAAACTGTTTTTT. Translating it yields CASGDRGREKLFF.

V is TRBV4-1 and J is TRBJ1-6; the D is unclear. Between the trimmed V and J ends, which lost 4 bases and 10 bases, there was a span of 17 bases. Germline V lookup: CDR1 MGHRA, CDR2 YSYEKL. The CDR3 loop spans 15 amino acids. Here the CDR3 DNA reads TGCGCCAGCAGCCGTACTAGTAGGCTTGGCTCACCCCTCCACTTT. As protein: CASSRTSRLGSPLHF.

Only a few counts were recorded for this clone. The V call is TRBV7-8, the J call TRBJ2-3, with 8 bases that match TRBD2. The CDR3 is 15 amino acids. Germline CDR1 reads SGHVS; CDR2 reads FQNEAQ. The V segment lost 5 bases and the J segment 1 base; nucleotides outside the gene matches: 5. In DNA, the CDR3 is TGTGCCAGCAGCCCGGGGGGGTGGGGCACAGATACGCAGTATTTT. Its protein is CASSPGGWGTDTQYF.

This clone was seen more than once but under ten times. Other DNA sequences in this specimen translate into the identical CDR3. The genes are TRBV5-5 and TRBJ2-5; 7 nucleotides line up with TRBD1. The CDR3 length is 14 residues. V was pared by 0 bases and J by 3 bases, with 2 bases of the junction left unmatched. Per germline, CDR1 SGHKS and CDR2 YYEKEE (reference sequence). In nucleotides, the CDR3 is TGTGCCAGCAGCTTGGCCGGGACAGAAGAGACCCAGTACTTC. Encoded protein: CASSLAGTEETQYF. Full variable domain (remainder filled in from reference TRBV5-5 and TRBJ2-5): DAGVTQSPTHLIKTRGQQVTLRCSPISGHKSVSWYQQVLGQGPQFIFQYYEKEERGRGNFPDRFSARQFPNYSSELNVNALLLGDSALYLCASSLAGTEETQYFGPGTRLLVL.